This TCR beta chain appears in the sequencing data of a study of spatial heterogeneity in lung cancer. Turning to the study itself: Matched bulk RNA-seq yielded a T cell transcriptional module score. Counts of TCR transcripts in tumor regions correlated strongly with that score. Study outcomes and limitations: Counts that tracked tumor mutation counts were those of expanded intratumoral alpha and beta TCRs. The numbers of ubiquitous and regional expanded TCRs correlated with ubiquitous and regional nonsynonymous mutations, respectively.

Looked up from germline, CDR1 is DFQATT and CDR2 is SNEGSKA (reference sequence). The CDR3 consists of 12 residues. Between the trimmed V and J ends, which lost 6 bases and 8 bases, there was a span of 16 bases. Individually, TCR cDNA molecules were each labelled with a unique molecular identifier. TCRdb re-analysed the 5' RACE reads in MiXCR, keeping a single row per CDR3 protein. This table holds about 7,000 distinct CDR3 sequences, about an eighth found once. Time point in this sample: sample taken at primary tumor resection. No cells were sorted before sequencing. The whole RNA sequenced was extracted from tumor, nontumor lung or frozen PBMC. By share, this clonotype ranks as medium-sized. Its cognate antigen is unknown. This beta chain was picked up by a library intended for alpha chains and is off target, so its count carries little meaning.

The rearrangement joins TRBV20-1 to TRBJ1-2; D not certain. Material: lung tumor tissue, obtained at surgery. This receptor was taken from a male donor with early-stage non-small cell lung cancer. The CDR3 sequence is CSAERGVEGYTF. The CDR3 DNA follows: TGCAGTGCGGAGAGAGGAGTAGAGGGCTACACCTTC.